One and the same sample provided the 11 T cell receptor beta chains below, sequenced in a study of glioma-infiltrating T cells. Using RNA template, CDR3s of TCR alpha and beta were amplified with iRepertoire arm-PCR. TCRdb reprocessed the multiplex PCR reads via MiXCR and lists one record per CDR3 protein. The table shows 100,000 to 150,000 distinct CDR3 sequences, with approximately 23% occurring only once. The specimen sequenced was glioma tissue, nonneoplastic brain tissue, or PBMCs (not recorded which). The source of these receptors is a human donor with low-grade glioma or glioblastoma, undergoing nonglioma brain surgery, or in good health (not recorded which).

This clonotype came up many times. The rearrangement joins TRBV3-1 to TRBJ1-2, with TRBD1 as a possible D gene (6 bases). Trimming took 4 bases from V and 8 from J, leaving 14 bases between them. CDR1 and CDR2 from the germline V gene are LGHDT and YNNKEL (reference sequence). The CDR3 loop spans 13 amino acids. This CDR3 is CASSPTGVKGYTF. Written as DNA, the CDR3 is TGTGCCAGCAGCCCGACAGGAGTTAAGGGCTACACCTTC.

This clonotype showed up many times. Here the CDR3 DNA reads TGTGCCAGCAGCCACCCGAGCTCCTACGAGCAGTACTTC. Its protein product is CASSHPSSYEQYF. The chain links TRBV14 to TRBJ2-7, with D hard to call. The CDR3 covers 13 residues. V shed 3 bases and J shed 0 bases, with 6 bases lying between them. Looked up from germline, CDR1 is SGHDN and CDR2 is FVKESK.

There are many counts of this clonotype. This rearrangement joins TRBV7-2 to TRBJ2-3, with D maybe TRBD1 (6 bases). The CDR3 runs to 12 residues. Germline V gene sequence: CDR1 SGHTA, CDR2 FQGNSA. V gave up 5 bases and J gave up 5 bases, with 8 bases separating them. CDR3 in amino acids: CASSRDIDTQYF. CDR3 sequence (DNA): TGTGCCAGCAGCCGGGACATAGATACGCAGTATTTT.

This clonotype showed up many times. No DNA is shown, since the ends of the CDR3 on it are uncertain; the CDR3 is the one TCRdb lists. The chain uses TRBV28 and TRBJ2-7; the table gives TRBD1 as D, unverified against the DNA. 14 amino acids form the CDR3, both terminal residues included. The V gene's germline CDR1 is MDHEN and CDR2 SYDVKM. CDR3 residues: CASSSSTGGLEQYF.

This clonotype was seen a few times. The chain is built from TRBV11-2 and TRBJ1-2; the D gene is possibly TRBD1 (5 bases). The germline gives CDR1 SGHAT, CDR2 FQNNGV. V lost 2 bases to trimming and J lost 9 bases, with 19 bases between them. The CDR3 has 15 amino acids. The CDR3 DNA is TGTGCCAGCAGCTTATGGGTGGACATGGGATACAGCTACACCTTC. Translated: CASSLWVDMGYSYTF.

DNA for the CDR3: TGCAGCGTTTCCCGCCTAGCGGGACTGGGGAATGAGCAGTTCTTC. Translating it yields CSVSRLAGLGNEQFF. The chain has TRBV29-1 and TRBJ2-1; 9 bases agree with TRBD2. The ends lost 5 bases at V and 7 bases at J; junction bases unmatched: 12. The V gene's germline CDR1 is SQVTM and CDR2 ANQGSEA. The CDR3 is 15 amino acids.

There are many counts of this clonotype. The V call is TRBV6-1, the J call TRBJ2-1; no definite D call. The CDR3 runs 16 residues. Germline-derived CDR1 and CDR2 are MNHNS and SASEGT. Deletions cut 6 bases from V and 4 bases from J, with 19 bases between. The CDR3 DNA is TGTGCCAGCAGCAAAGGCCAGCAGGTCCGATACAATGAGCAGTTCTTC. Residues: CASSKGQQVRYNEQFF.

This clonotype was picked up many times. V is TRBV7-9 and J is TRBJ2-3; D call uncertain. Germline CDR1 SEHNR, CDR2 FQNEAQ (reference sequence). There are 13 residues in the CDR3. V gave up 10 bases and J gave up 0 bases, with 11 bases separating them. CDR3 nucleotides: TGTGCCACCCCCGCAAGGAGCACAGATACGCAGTATTTT. Amino acid sequence: CATPARSTDTQYF.

This clonotype was seen at least ten times. V is TRBV28 and J is TRBJ2-1; 12 bases align to TRBD2. CDR1 MDHEN and CDR2 SYDVKM come from the germline V gene. CDR3 length: 15 amino acids. The trim removed 5 bases at V and 7 bases at J, leaving 6 bases unmatched. CDR3 bases: TGTGCCAGCAGTGAACTAGCGGGAGGATTAAATGAGCAGTTCTTC. Its protein is CASSELAGGLNEQFF. Supplemented by reference TRBV28 and TRBJ2-1, the full variable domain reads DVKVTQSSRYLVKRTGEKVFLECVQDMDHENMFWYRQDPGLGLRLIYFSYDVKMKEKGDIPEGYSVSREKKERFSLILESASTNQTSMYLCASSELAGGLNEQFFGPGTRLTVL.

As to this clonotype: Possible read error: a much larger clone is one base away. This sequence joins TRBV7-2 and TRBJ2-1; the D is unclear. V lost 5 bases and J lost 2, with 10 bases in between. Per the germline V gene, CDR1 is SGHTA and CDR2 is FQGNSA. CDR3 size: 14 residues. The CDR3 DNA reads as TGTGCCAGCAGCCCGAAGGCAGCCTACAATGAGCAGTTCTTC. This codes for CASSPKAAYNEQFF. The whole variable domain, filled in from reference TRBV7-2 and TRBJ2-1, reads GAGVSQSPSNKVTEKGKDVELRCDPISGHTALYWYRQSLGQGLEFLIYFQGNSAPDKSGLPSDRFSAERTGGSVSTLTIQRTQQEDSAVYLCASSPKAAYNEQFFGPGTRLTVL.

Ten or more counts support this clonotype. The chain uses TRBV10-3 and TRBJ2-7; possible D gene TRBD2, 6 bases. Germline CDR1 ENHRY, CDR2 SYGVKD. V was shortened by 6 bases and J by 4 bases, with 13 bases between the two germline ends. CDR3 length: 13 residues. CDR3: CAISVGLIYEQYF. As DNA, the CDR3 is TGTGCCATCAGCGTGGGACTCATTTACGAGCAGTACTTC.